These 20 T cell receptor beta chains originate from one sample sequenced in a study of T cells after yellow fever vaccination. MiXCR, applied by TCRdb to the 5' RACE reads, yields one record per CDR3 protein. The profile shows roughly 300,000 distinct CDR3 sequences, roughly 8% of them singletons. This specimen consisted of PBMCs, obtained 35 to 50 days after the first yellow fever vaccination. Source of these receptors: a man between 18 and 29 years old who received the YFV17D yellow fever vaccine.

The CDR3 nucleotides read TGCAGTGCTAGACCGACAGGGAACACCGGGGAGCTGTTTTTT. Its protein product is CSARPTGNTGELFF. The V and J genes are TRBV20-1 and TRBJ2-2; possible D gene TRBD1, 6 bases. This CDR3 spans 14 amino acids. Germline assignment: CDR1 DFQATT and CDR2 SNEGSKA (reference sequence). V was clipped by 2 bases and J by 1 base, with 8 bases between them.

This clonotype was seen repeatedly, ten times or more. The chain employs TRBV7-2 and TRBJ2-3; D is uncertain. V lost 4 bases and J lost 4, with 9 bases in between. Germline CDR1 SGHTA, CDR2 FQGNSA. There are 13 residues in the CDR3. CDR3 protein: CASSSGPPDTQYF. Written as DNA, the CDR3 is TGTGCCAGCAGCTCGGGCCCTCCAGATACGCAGTATTTT.

This clonotype was seen ten or more times. The chain combines TRBV18 with TRBJ2-5; TRBD1 is a possible D gene (6 bases). V was pared by 5 bases and J by 0 bases, with 7 bases between. Germline V gene data show CDR1 as KGHSH and CDR2 as LQKENI. CDR3 length equals 13 residues. The CDR3 loop reads CASSGQYQETQYF. The CDR3 DNA reads TGTGCCAGCTCAGGACAGTACCAAGAGACCCAGTACTTC.

V is TRBV30 and J is TRBJ1-1, with D possibly being TRBD1 (5 bases). The CDR3 runs 10 residues. CDR1 and CDR2 from the germline V gene are GTSNPN and SVGIG (reference sequence). The V and J ends lost 4 bases and 10 bases respectively, with 10 bases between them. CDR3: CAWIGGRAFF. CDR3 DNA sequence: TGTGCCTGGATCGGGGGGAGAGCTTTCTTT.

This clonotype was counted only a few times. The chain joins TRBV29-1 to TRBJ2-5; weak D call: TRBD1 (5 bases). The CDR3 loop spans 14 amino acids. The V end was cut by 4 bases, the J end by 7 bases, with 19 bases between. The V gene's germline CDR1 is SQVTM and CDR2 ANQGSEA. DNA of the CDR3: TGCAGCGTTGTATCGCCAGGGATTGGCGGGACCCAGTACTTC. It yields the protein CSVVSPGIGGTQYF.

This clonotype turned up a few times. V is TRBV30 and J is TRBJ2-1; D is unclear. V was shortened by 0 bases and J by 10 bases, with 13 bases between the two germline ends. There are 13 residues in the CDR3. Germline V gene lookup returns CDR1 GTSNPN and CDR2 SVGIG (reference sequence). CDR3 sequence (DNA): TGTGCCTGGAGTGTAGTAGTGGTTGGGGAGCAGTTCTTC. The encoded protein is CAWSVVVVGEQFF.

This clonotype came up a few times. This chain connects TRBV5-1 to TRBJ1-3, with unresolved D. Trimming removed 3 bases at V and 4 bases at J, with 17 bases between. Looked up from germline, CDR1 is SGHRS and CDR2 is YFSETQ. The CDR3 totals 16 residues. CDR3 sequence reads: CASSWTGSRAGNTIYF. The CDR3 coding sequence is TGCGCCAGCAGCTGGACCGGGTCAAGGGCAGGAAACACCATATATTTT.

The V gene is TRBV28, the J gene TRBJ2-7; TRBD1 agrees at 8 bases. From germline, CDR1 is MDHEN and CDR2 SYDVKM. J gave up 4 bases and V 5 bases, and 13 bases lay outside the gene matches. The length of the CDR3 is 16 residues. CDR3 loop: CASSPYRGQGKYEQYV. The DNA of the CDR3 is TGTGCCAGCAGTCCCTACCGAGGACAGGGAAAATACGAGCAGTACGTC.

This chain links TRBV12-3 or TRBV12-4 with TRBJ2-3, with D perhaps being TRBD1 or TRBD2 (5 bases each). CDR3 size: 14 residues. Trimming took off 6 bases at V and 3 bases at J, with 13 bases between the two ends. The CDR3 region has the DNA TGTGCCAGCAGCCCAGAGAGGGGAACAGATACGCAGTATTTT. Translating gives CASSPERGTDTQYF.

In DNA, the CDR3 is TGCGCCAGCAGCAAGACCAGACCCGCGGGCACAGATACGCAGTATTTT. Protein product: CASSKTRPAGTDTQYF. The chain is built from TRBV5-1 and TRBJ2-3; D is unresolved. The CDR3 totals 16 residues. Germline-derived CDR1 and CDR2 are SGHRS and YFSETQ. The ends were cut back, 4 bases at V and 1 base at J, with 16 bases in the middle.

This clonotype was seen at least ten times. This rearrangement joins TRBV5-6 to TRBJ1-6; D may be TRBD1 (6 bases). V was pared by 4 bases and J by 7 bases, with 18 bases between. The CDR3 loop spans 16 amino acids. The V gene's germline CDR1 is SGHDT and CDR2 YYEEEE. CDR3 residues: CASSINTGAENSPLHF. As DNA, the CDR3 is TGTGCCAGCAGCATAAATACGGGGGCGGAGAATTCACCCCTCCACTTT.

This clonotype appeared a few times. The chain uses TRBV5-1 and TRBJ1-1; D remains unclear. V gave up 4 bases and J gave up 13 bases, with 20 bases separating them. The germline gives CDR1 SGHRS, CDR2 YFSETQ. CDR3 size: 13 residues. The CDR3 protein is CASSPVRQGQFFF. CDR3 bases: TGCGCCAGCAGCCCCGTCAGACAAGGCCAATTTTTCTTT.

V is TRBV7-3 and J is TRBJ1-2; D not resolved. The CDR3 consists of 14 residues. V was shortened by 3 bases and J by 4 bases, with 12 bases between the two germline ends. Germline V gene sequence: CDR1 SGHTA, CDR2 FQGTGA. The CDR3 loop is CASSLYEGFYGYTF. As DNA, the CDR3 is TGTGCCAGCAGCTTGTACGAGGGATTCTATGGCTACACCTTC.

The chain combines TRBV12-3 or TRBV12-4 with TRBJ2-2; weak D call: TRBD1 (6 bases). The CDR3 runs to 15 residues. The germline V and J ends were trimmed by 3 bases and 5 bases, with 13 bases remaining between them. This chain's CDR3 is CASSFGRQGTGELFF. CDR3 DNA: TGTGCCAGCAGTTTCGGCAGGCAGGGGACCGGGGAGCTGTTTTTT.

This clonotype came up a few times. J is TRBJ2-7 and V is TRBV20-1; 8 positions match TRBD1. The germline V gene has CDR1 DFQATT and CDR2 SNEGSKA (reference sequence). This CDR3 is built from 14 residues. V dropped 0 bases and J dropped 3; count of bases not matched to a gene: 4. The CDR3 DNA sequence: TGCAGTGCTAGAGATCGGGACAGGATCTACGAGCAGTACGTC. It yields the protein CSARDRDRIYEQYV.

The V gene is TRBV7-9, the J gene TRBJ2-7; either TRBD1 or TRBD2 may supply D (5 bases each). V lost 3 bases, J lost 7 bases, and 13 bases lay in between. The CDR3 extends over 13 amino acids. From germline, CDR1 is SEHNR and CDR2 FQNEAQ (reference sequence). The CDR3 DNA sequence: TGTGCCAGCAGCTTGTCGGGGCCGGGGGAGCAGTACGTC. It encodes CASSLSGPGEQYV.

This clonotype was seen a few times. The gene calls are TRBV7-9 and TRBJ2-2; 8 nucleotides match TRBD2. Trimming cost V 6 bases and J 6 bases; bases outside gene matches: 9. Germline V gene data show CDR1 as SEHNR and CDR2 as FQNEAQ (reference sequence). This CDR3 has 15 residues. This CDR3 reads CASRFTGLAAGELFF. The CDR3 DNA is TGTGCCAGCAGGTTTACAGGACTAGCTGCCGGGGAGCTGTTTTTT. Full variable domain (rest looked up from reference TRBV7-9 and TRBJ2-2): DTGVSQNPRHKITKRGQNVTFRCDPISEHNRLYWYRQTLGQGPEFLTYFQNEAQLEKSRLLSDRFSAERPKGSFSTLEIQRTEQGDSAMYLCASRFTGLAAGELFFGEGSRLTVL.

The chain couples TRBV7-9 to TRBJ2-1; 8 bases map to TRBD2. Per germline, CDR1 SEHNR and CDR2 FQNEAQ (reference sequence). The ends lost 5 bases at V and 8 bases at J; junction bases unmatched: 11. CDR3 length: 15 amino acids. The CDR3 sequence is CASSLTGTRGHEQFF. In DNA form, the CDR3 reads TGTGCCAGCAGCCTAACCGGGACTAGGGGTCATGAGCAGTTCTTC. Drawing the rest from reference TRBV7-9 and TRBJ2-1, the complete variable domain is DTGVSQNPRHKITKRGQNVTFRCDPISEHNRLYWYRQTLGQGPEFLTYFQNEAQLEKSRLLSDRFSAERPKGSFSTLEIQRTEQGDSAMYLCASSLTGTRGHEQFFGPGTRLTVL.

This clonotype showed up just a few times. The J gene is TRBJ2-7, the V gene TRBV28; either TRBD1 or TRBD2 may fit D (5 bases each). In germline, CDR1 is MDHEN, CDR2 SYDVKM. The CDR3 loop spans 14 amino acids. V shed 8 bases and J shed 3 bases, with 17 bases lying between them. For the CDR3, the DNA is TGTGCCAGCTACGGACCCGGGGCCTACTACGAGCAGTACTTC. Translation gives CASYGPGAYYEQYF.

The chain uses TRBV7-2 and TRBJ1-2, with TRBD1 matching over 9 bases. V trimming: 8 bases; J trimming: 6 bases; junction bases outside the gene matches: 7. This CDR3 region has 13 residues. Germline V lookup: CDR1 SGHTA, CDR2 FQGNSA. This chain's CDR3 is CASWGRTGDGYTF. CDR3 sequence (DNA): TGTGCCAGCTGGGGGAGGACAGGGGATGGCTACACCTTC.